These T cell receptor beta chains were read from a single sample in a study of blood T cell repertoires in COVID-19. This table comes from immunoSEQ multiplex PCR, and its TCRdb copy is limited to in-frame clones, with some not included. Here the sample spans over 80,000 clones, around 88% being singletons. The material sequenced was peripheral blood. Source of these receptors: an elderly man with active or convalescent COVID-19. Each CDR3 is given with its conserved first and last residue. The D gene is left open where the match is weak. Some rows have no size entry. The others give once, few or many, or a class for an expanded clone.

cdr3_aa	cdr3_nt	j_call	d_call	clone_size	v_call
CASTRPGQGAHEQYF	TGTGCCAGCACCAGACCGGGACAGGGGGCCCACGAGCAGTACTTC	TRBJ2-7	TRBD1	.	TRBV5-6
CASSISRVNTEAFF	TGCGCCAGCAGCATTAGCAGGGTGAACACTGAAGCTTTCTTT	TRBJ1-1	.	.	TRBV4-1
CASSRTSGTYQETQYF	TGTGCCAGCAGCCGAACTAGCGGGACTTACCAAGAGACCCAGTACTTC	TRBJ2-5	TRBD2	.	TRBV3-1/TRBV3-2
CASSLEASILLAGGRYEQFF	TGTGCCAGCAGCTTAGAGGCGTCCATCCTCCTAGCGGGAGGTCGATATGAGCAGTTCTTC	TRBJ2-1	TRBD2	.	TRBV11-2
CASSLRGAENIQYF	TGTGCCAGCAGCTTGCGGGGGGCGGAAAACATTCAGTACTTC	TRBJ2-4	TRBD2	.	TRBV7-2
CASSQNPGQGISAFF	TGCGCCAGCAGCCAAAACCCGGGACAGGGGATTAGCGCTTTCTTT	TRBJ1-1	TRBD1	.	TRBV4-3
CASSVRLGGNSPLHF	TGTGCCAGCAGCGTCCGCCTAGGGGGTAACTCACCCCTCCACTTT	TRBJ1-6	.	once	TRBV2
CASIMGVQKQWGNQPQHF	TGTGCCAGCATCATGGGAGTGCAGAAACAATGGGGCAATCAGCCCCAGCATTTT	TRBJ1-5	.	.	TRBV28
CASSLVGGGYNEQFF	TGTGCCAGCAGCTTGGTTGGGGGCGGCTACAATGAGCAGTTCTTC	TRBJ2-1	.	.	TRBV5-6
CSVDEGRGRGYNEQFF	TGCAGCGTTGATGAGGGCCGTGGGAGGGGTTACAATGAGCAGTTCTTC	TRBJ2-1	TRBD2	.	TRBV29-1
CASSYSTGYSPLHF	TGTGCCAGCAGTTACTCTACCGGGTATTCACCCCTCCACTTT	TRBJ1-6	.	.	TRBV6-2/TRBV6-3
CASSYRSGTVTNYGYTF	TGTGCCAGCAGCTACAGATCTGGGACTGTGACTAACTATGGCTACACCTTC	TRBJ1-2	.	.	TRBV7-2
CASSEGAGGPRYEQYF	TGTGCCAGCAGTGAAGGCGCGGGAGGGCCTAGATACGAGCAGTACTTC	TRBJ2-7	TRBD2	.	TRBV6-1
CASRGTGGSETQYF	TGTGCCAGTAGGGGGACAGGGGGCTCAGAGACCCAGTACTTC	TRBJ2-5	TRBD1	once	TRBV19
CASRGGLAGYPPYNEQFF	TGTGCCAGCAGAGGGGGACTAGCGGGGTATCCCCCCTACAATGAGCAGTTCTTC	TRBJ2-1	TRBD2	.	TRBV28
CASSPTGGSGNTIYF	TGTGCCAGCAGCCCAACAGGGGGCTCTGGAAACACCATATATTTT	TRBJ1-3	TRBD1	.	TRBV7-6
CASSSLAGEETQYF	TGTGCCAGCAGCTCCCTAGCGGGGGAAGAGACCCAGTACTTC	TRBJ2-5	TRBD2	.	TRBV11-2
CASSVRGGTLGIQYF	TGTGCCAGCAGTGTCAGGGGAGGGACGTTGGGCATTCAGTACTTC	TRBJ2-4	.	.	TRBV6-2/TRBV6-3
CASSLYGGSEAFF	TGTGCCAGCTCACTCTACGGTGGTAGTGAAGCTTTCTTT	TRBJ1-1	.	.	TRBV18
CASTVYSRPGHISGNTIYF	TGTGCCAGCACCGTTTATAGCCGACCCGGACACATCTCTGGAAACACCATATATTTT	TRBJ1-3	.	.	TRBV28
CASSGRDSAGELFF	TGTGCCAGCAGCGGACGGGACTCCGCCGGGGAGCTGTTTTTT	TRBJ2-2	.	.	TRBV9
CASSPLDGGPYYGYTF	TGTGCCAGCTCACCTCTGGACGGAGGGCCTTACTATGGCTACACCTTC	TRBJ1-2	.	.	TRBV18
CASSPLAGRNTDTQYF	TGCGCCAGCAGCCCCTTAGCGGGAAGGAACACAGATACGCAGTATTTT	TRBJ2-3	TRBD2	.	TRBV5-1
CATSRGNTGIHEQYF	TGTGCCACCAGCAGAGGCAACACAGGGATCCACGAGCAGTACTTC	TRBJ2-7	.	.	TRBV15
CASSLRGAGTSYNEQFF	TGTGCCAGCAGTTTGCGGGGCGCGGGCACCTCCTACAATGAGCAGTTCTTC	TRBJ2-1	.	.	TRBV27
CASSDPKTSPTDTQYF	TGTGCCAGCAGTGACCCTAAGACTAGCCCTACAGATACGCAGTATTTT	TRBJ2-3	TRBD2	.	TRBV6-4
CASSPGRGFNQPQHF	TGTGCCAGCTCCCCAGGGAGGGGGTTTAATCAGCCCCAGCATTTT	TRBJ1-5	.	.	TRBV6-6
CASSLSLSYNEQFF	TGTGCCAGCAGCTTAAGCCTCTCCTACAATGAGCAGTTCTTC	TRBJ2-1	.	.	TRBV7-8
CASSQEDRGHEQYF	TGCGCCAGCAGCCAAGAGGACAGGGGGCACGAGCAGTACTTC	TRBJ2-7	TRBD1	.	TRBV4-3
CASSQVSSGELFF	TGTGCCAGCAGCCAAGTTAGTTCCGGGGAGCTGTTTTTT	TRBJ2-2	.	once	TRBV11-2
CASSRDKNNSPLHF	TGTGCCAGCAGCCGGGACAAAAATAATTCACCCCTCCACTTT	TRBJ1-6	.	.	TRBV4-2
CASKTGYSGNTIYF	TGTGCCAGCAAAACAGGATACTCTGGAAACACCATATATTTT	TRBJ1-3	.	.	TRBV28
CASGSPPADSNQPQHF	TGTGCTAGTGGTTCTCCCCCCGCGGATAGCAATCAGCCCCAGCATTTT	TRBJ1-5	.	.	TRBV12-5
CASSPDTGELFF	TGTGCCAGCAGTCCTGACACCGGGGAGCTGTTTTTT	TRBJ2-2	.	.	TRBV12-3/TRBV12-4
CASSAGGDQETQYF	TGTGCCAGCAGTGCGGGAGGGGACCAAGAGACCCAGTACTTC	TRBJ2-5	TRBD2	.	TRBV2
CASSLTDSPEVFQYF	TGTGCCAGCTCACTGACGGACAGTCCTGAAGTCTTTCAGTACTTC	TRBJ2-4	.	.	TRBV18
CASSYSGTYAGELFF	TGTGCCAGCAGTTACTCTGGGACTTACGCCGGGGAGCTGTTTTTT	TRBJ2-2	.	.	TRBV6-5
CASSPGEARSNTEAFF	TGTGCCAGCAGTCCGGGAGAGGCCCGCTCGAACACTGAAGCTTTCTTT	TRBJ1-1	.	.	TRBV6-2/TRBV6-3
CASTSDRGAQHF	TGTGCCAGTACCTCTGACAGGGGGGCCCAGCATTTT	TRBJ1-5	TRBD1	few	TRBV19
CASGGASNEKLFF	TGTGCCAGCGGAGGGGCATCTAATGAAAAACTGTTTTTT	TRBJ1-4	.	.	TRBV6-5
CATSRLQGNYGYTF	TGTGCCACCAGCAGGTTACAGGGGAACTATGGCTACACCTTC	TRBJ1-2	TRBD1	.	TRBV15
CASSLGLASFNEQFF	TGTGCCAGCAGCTTAGGGCTAGCGTCGTTCAATGAGCAGTTCTTC	TRBJ2-1	.	.	TRBV7-2
CASSQASEAFF	TGTGCCAGCAGCCAGGCATCCGAAGCTTTCTTT	TRBJ1-1	.	.	TRBV3-1/TRBV3-2